These 9 T cell receptor beta chains were all obtained from the same sample, sequenced in a study of beta chain features in type 1 diabetes. Findings and caveats of the study: Researchers report that Type 1 diabetes patients had moderately but significantly shorter TCRB CDR3s across all four CD4+ subsets.

The sequenced template was cDNA made from the entire isolated RNA. Generated by immunoSEQ multiplex PCR, the TCRdb table keeps only in-frame clones and is missing some. This table holds about 280,000 clones, 15% found once. What these receptors recognize is not known. Sequenced sample: naive CD4+ T cells from blood. These receptors all come from a man younger than 35 with type 1 diabetes.

V is TRBV29-1 and J is TRBJ1-1; D not certain. Germline lookup yields CDR1 SQVTM and CDR2 ANQGSEA. Trimming removed 4 bases at V and 8 bases at J, with 8 bases between. The CDR3 runs 10 residues. The CDR3 here is CSVGSREAFF. As DNA, the CDR3 is TGCAGCGTTGGGTCCAGGGAAGCTTTCTTT.

J is TRBJ2-1 and V is TRBV29-1, with D possibly being TRBD2 (5 bases). V lost 4 bases to trimming and J lost 5 bases, with 18 bases between them. Looked up from germline, CDR1 is SQVTM and CDR2 is ANQGSEA. The CDR3 contains 15 residues. The CDR3 nucleotides are TGCAGCGTTGGGGCCGTACTAGTCCGGAACAATGAGCAGTTCTTC. Amino acids: CSVGAVLVRNNEQFF.

The rearrangement uses TRBV27 and TRBJ1-5; 7 bases fit TRBD1. The CDR3 consists of 14 residues. Germline V gene sequence: CDR1 MNHEY, CDR2 SMNVEV (reference sequence). The V gene end was trimmed by 6 bases and the J gene end by 3 bases; junction bases not matched to a gene: 5. Here the CDR3 reads CASRMGQHNQPQHF. CDR3 nucleotide sequence: TGTGCCAGCAGAATGGGACAGCACAATCAGCCCCAGCATTTT.

This clone was found a few times. This specimen includes other DNA sequences encoding the same CDR3. The V gene is TRBV20-1, the J gene TRBJ2-5; D is ambiguous. Per the germline V gene, CDR1 is DFQATT and CDR2 is SNEGSKA (reference sequence). The CDR3 spans 10 residues. V was clipped by 2 bases and J by 4 bases, with 2 bases between them. The CDR3 spells CSARRETQYF. CDR3 nucleotide sequence: TGCAGTGCTAGACGAGAGACCCAGTACTTC.

This clone has only a few counts. The genes are TRBV6-6 and TRBJ2-4, with 10 positions matching TRBD1. V lost 6 bases and J lost 10; bases outside the gene matches: 9. The germline gives CDR1 MNHNY, CDR2 SVGAGI (reference sequence). The CDR3 length is 14 residues. DNA for the CDR3: TGTGCCAGCAGGACGGGACAGGGGAATCGGATTCAGTACTTC. Translated, it gives CASRTGQGNRIQYF.

The CDR3, as DNA: TGTGCCAGCAGTGGAGCTAACTATGGCTACACCTTC. As protein: CASSGANYGYTF. This chain joins TRBV25-1 and TRBJ1-2; D is ambiguous. The CDR3 spans 12 residues. Trimming removed 4 bases at V and 0 bases at J, with 3 bases between. Germline V gene lookup returns CDR1 MGHDK and CDR2 SYGVNS.

The V and J genes are TRBV15 and TRBJ2-1; 11 bases align to TRBD2. Germline lookup yields CDR1 LNHNV and CDR2 YYDKDF (reference sequence). V was clipped by 1 base and J by 5 bases; unmatched bases: 7. CDR3 length: 17 residues. CDR3 DNA: TGTGCCACCAGCAGAGGATCCTCGGGACTAGCGGACAATGAGCAGTTCTTC. Translation gives CATSRGSSGLADNEQFF.

This clone has just a few counts. This rearrangement joins TRBV11-2 to TRBJ2-1; 8 positions agree with TRBD2. Trimming cost V 6 bases and J 4 bases; bases outside gene matches: 11. The CDR3 runs 16 residues. Germline V CDR1 and CDR2: SGHAT, FQNNGV. CDR3 nucleotide sequence: TGTGCCAGCAGGCCTTTAGCGGGGAAGGGATACAATGAGCAGTTCTTC. Translation: CASRPLAGKGYNEQFF.

This clone has just a few counts. This chain joins TRBV28 and TRBJ1-2, with TRBD1 matching 9 bases. This CDR3 spans 17 amino acids. Germline CDR1 and CDR2: MDHEN and SYDVKM. Unmatched junction bases numbered 11, after V lost 5 bases and J lost 1 base. CDR3 amino acids: CASSPPGQGRNNYGYTF. The CDR3 region has the DNA TGTGCCAGCAGTCCCCCGGGACAGGGAAGGAATAACTATGGCTACACCTTC.